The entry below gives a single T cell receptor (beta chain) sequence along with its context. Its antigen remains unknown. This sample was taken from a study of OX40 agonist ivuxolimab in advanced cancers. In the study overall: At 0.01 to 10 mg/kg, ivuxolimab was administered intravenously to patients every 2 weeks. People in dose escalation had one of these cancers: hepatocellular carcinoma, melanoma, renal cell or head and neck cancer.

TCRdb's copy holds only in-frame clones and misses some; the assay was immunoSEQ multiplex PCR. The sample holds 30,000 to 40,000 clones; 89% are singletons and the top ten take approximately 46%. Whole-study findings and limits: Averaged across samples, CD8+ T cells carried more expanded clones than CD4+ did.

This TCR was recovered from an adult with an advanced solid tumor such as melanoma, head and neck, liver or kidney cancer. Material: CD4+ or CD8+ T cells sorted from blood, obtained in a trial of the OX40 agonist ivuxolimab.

The CDR3 loop reads CASSPRTESSYNEQFF. The DNA of the CDR3 is TGTGCCAGCAGCCCCCGGACGGAGAGCTCCTACAATGAGCAGTTCTTC. The chain uses TRBV5-6 and TRBJ2-1; D not resolved. The ends were cut back, 4 bases at V and 0 bases at J, with 14 bases in the middle. This CDR3 spans 16 amino acids. Germline values: CDR1 SGHDT, CDR2 YYEEEE.